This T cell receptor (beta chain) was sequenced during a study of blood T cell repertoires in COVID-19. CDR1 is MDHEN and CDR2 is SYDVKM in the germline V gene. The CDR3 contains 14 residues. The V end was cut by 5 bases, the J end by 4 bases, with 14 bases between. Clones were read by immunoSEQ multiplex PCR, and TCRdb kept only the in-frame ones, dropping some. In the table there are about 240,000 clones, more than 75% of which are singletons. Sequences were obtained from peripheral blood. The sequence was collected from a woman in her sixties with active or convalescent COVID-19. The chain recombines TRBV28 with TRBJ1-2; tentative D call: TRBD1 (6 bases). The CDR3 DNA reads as TGTGCCAGCAGTCTCCCTGGGGGGGCCTATGGCTACACCTTC. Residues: CASSLPGGAYGYTF.